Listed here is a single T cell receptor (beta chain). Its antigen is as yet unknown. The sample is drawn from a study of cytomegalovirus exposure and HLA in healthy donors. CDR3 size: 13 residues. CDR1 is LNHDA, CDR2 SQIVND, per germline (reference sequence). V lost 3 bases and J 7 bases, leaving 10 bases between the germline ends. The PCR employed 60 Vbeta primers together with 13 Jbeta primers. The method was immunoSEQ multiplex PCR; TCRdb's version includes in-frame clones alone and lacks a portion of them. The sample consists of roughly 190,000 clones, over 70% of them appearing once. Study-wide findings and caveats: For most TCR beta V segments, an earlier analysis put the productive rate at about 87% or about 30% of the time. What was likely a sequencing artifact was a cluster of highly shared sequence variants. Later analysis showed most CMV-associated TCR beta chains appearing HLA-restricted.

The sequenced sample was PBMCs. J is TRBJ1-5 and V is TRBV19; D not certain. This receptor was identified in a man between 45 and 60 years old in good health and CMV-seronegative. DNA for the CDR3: TGTGCCAGTAGTATTGCGGCTTGGCAGCCCCAGCATTTT. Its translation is CASSIAAWQPQHF. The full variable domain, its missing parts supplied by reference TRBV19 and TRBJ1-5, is DGGITQSPKYLFRKEGQNVTLSCEQNLNHDAMYWYRQDPGQGLRLIYYSQIVNDFQKGDIAEGYSVSREKKESFPLTVTSAQKNPTAFYLCASSIAAWQPQHFGDGTRLSIL.